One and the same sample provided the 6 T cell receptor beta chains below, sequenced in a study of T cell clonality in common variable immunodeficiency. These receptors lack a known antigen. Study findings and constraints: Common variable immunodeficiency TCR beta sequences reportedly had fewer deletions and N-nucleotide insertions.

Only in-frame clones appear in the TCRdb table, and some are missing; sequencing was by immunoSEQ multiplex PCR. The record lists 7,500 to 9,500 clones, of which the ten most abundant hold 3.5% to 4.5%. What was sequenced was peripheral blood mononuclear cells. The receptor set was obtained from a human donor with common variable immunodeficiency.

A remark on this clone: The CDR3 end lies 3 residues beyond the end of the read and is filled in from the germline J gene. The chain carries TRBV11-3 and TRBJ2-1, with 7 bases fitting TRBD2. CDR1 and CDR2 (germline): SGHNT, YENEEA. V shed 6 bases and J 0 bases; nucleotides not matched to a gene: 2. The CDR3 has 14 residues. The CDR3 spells CASSGGSSYNEQFF. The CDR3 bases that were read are TGTGCCAGCAGTGGCGGGAGCTCCTACAATGAG.

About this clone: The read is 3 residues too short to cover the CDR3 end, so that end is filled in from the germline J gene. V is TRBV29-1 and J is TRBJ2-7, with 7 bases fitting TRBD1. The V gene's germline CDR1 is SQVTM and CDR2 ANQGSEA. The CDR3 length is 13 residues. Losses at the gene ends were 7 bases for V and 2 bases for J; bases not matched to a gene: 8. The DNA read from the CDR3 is TGCAGCGCTGACACAGGGGACACCTACGAG. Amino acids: CSADTGDTYE. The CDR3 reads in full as CSADTGDTYEQYF.

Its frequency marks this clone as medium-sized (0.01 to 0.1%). CDR3: CASSLGGVNTEAFF. Partial CDR3 DNA: TGTGCCAGCAGCTTGGGCGGGGTGAACACTGAA. This rearrangement joins TRBV5-6 to TRBJ1-1; unclear D gene. The CDR3 extends 3 residues past the end of the read, so its final part is completed from the germline J gene. Trimming removed 0 bases from V and 0 bases from J, with 6 bases in between. This CDR3 is 14 amino acids long. Germline V gives CDR1 SGHDT, CDR2 YYEEEE. The variable domain in full, with the rest retrieved from reference TRBV5-6 and TRBJ1-1, is DAGVTQSPTHLIKTRGQQVTLRCSPKSGHDTVSWYQQALGQGPQFIFQYYEEEERQRGNFPDRFSGHQFPNYSSELNVNALLLGDSALYLCASSLGGVNTEAFFGQGTRLTVV.

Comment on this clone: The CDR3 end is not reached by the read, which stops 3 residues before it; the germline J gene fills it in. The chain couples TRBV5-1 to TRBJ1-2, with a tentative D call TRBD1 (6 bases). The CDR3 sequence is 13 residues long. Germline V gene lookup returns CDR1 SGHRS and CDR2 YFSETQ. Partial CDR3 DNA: TGCGCCAGCAGCCTAGCAGGGGTACAGGGC. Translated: CASSLAGVQG. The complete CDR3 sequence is CASSLAGVQGYTF.

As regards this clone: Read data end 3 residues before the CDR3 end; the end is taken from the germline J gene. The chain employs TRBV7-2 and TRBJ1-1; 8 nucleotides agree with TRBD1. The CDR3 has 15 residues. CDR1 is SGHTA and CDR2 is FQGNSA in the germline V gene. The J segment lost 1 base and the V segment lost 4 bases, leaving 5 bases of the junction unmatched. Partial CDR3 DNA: TGTGCCAGCAGCTACCAGGGGGCGGCGAACACTGAA. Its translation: CASSYQGAANTE. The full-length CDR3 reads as CASSYQGAANTEAFF.

CDR3 DNA, as far as it was read: TGTGCCAGCAGCCCATCCCGGGACAGGGCCTATGGC. It translates to CASSPSRDRAYG. Given in full, the CDR3 is CASSPSRDRAYGYTF. The chain carries TRBV7-3 and TRBJ1-2; 9 bases agree with TRBD1. Coverage ceases 3 residues before the CDR3 finishes, and the germline J gene fills in the end. CDR1 and CDR2 (germline): SGHTA, FQGTGA. This CDR3 region has 15 residues. With V trimmed by 5 bases and J by 4 bases, 8 bases remained unmatched.